This TCR beta chain was sequenced in a study of cytomegalovirus exposure and HLA in healthy donors. PCR involved 60 Vbeta and 13 Jbeta primers. Repertoires were generated with immunoSEQ multiplex PCR, while TCRdb's copy carries only in-frame clones and drops some. The data contain roughly 120,000 clones, over 65% of them singletons. This clonotype was sampled from a young woman in good health and CMV-seronegative. The source material was PBMCs.

CDR3 DNA: TGTGCCAGCTCACCAATCGGACAGGGGGAAACAGATACGCAGTATTTT. Amino acids: CASSPIGQGETDTQYF. The rearrangement links TRBV18 to TRBJ2-3; TRBD1 aligns across 10 bases. V lost 2 bases to trimming and J lost 3 bases; unmatched junction nucleotides: 5. Germline V gene sequence: CDR1 KGHSH, CDR2 LQKENI. The CDR3 consists of 16 residues. The variable domain in full, completed from reference TRBV18 and TRBJ2-3, reads NAGVMQNPRHLVRRRGQEARLRCSPMKGHSHVYWYRQLPEEGLKFMVYLQKENIIDESGMPKERFSAEFPKEGPSILRIQQVVRGDSAAYFCASSPIGQGETDTQYFGPGTRLTVL.